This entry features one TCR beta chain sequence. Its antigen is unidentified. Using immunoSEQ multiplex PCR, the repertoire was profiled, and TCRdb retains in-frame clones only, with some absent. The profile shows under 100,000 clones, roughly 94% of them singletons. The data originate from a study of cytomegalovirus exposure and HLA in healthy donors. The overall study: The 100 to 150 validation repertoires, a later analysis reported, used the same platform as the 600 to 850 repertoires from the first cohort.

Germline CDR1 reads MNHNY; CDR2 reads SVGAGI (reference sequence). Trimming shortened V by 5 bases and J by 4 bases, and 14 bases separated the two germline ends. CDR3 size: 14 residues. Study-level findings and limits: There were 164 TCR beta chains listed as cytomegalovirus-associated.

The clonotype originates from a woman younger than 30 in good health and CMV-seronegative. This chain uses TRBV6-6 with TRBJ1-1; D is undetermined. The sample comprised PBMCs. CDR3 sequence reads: CASSPTLGSTEAFF. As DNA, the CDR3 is TGTGCCAGCAGTCCAACCTTGGGCAGCACTGAAGCTTTCTTT.